One and the same sample provided the 10 T cell receptor beta chains below, sequenced in a study of blood T cell repertoires in COVID-19. Using immunoSEQ multiplex PCR, the repertoire was profiled, and TCRdb retains in-frame clones only, with some absent. The table includes more than 200,000 clones, 75% to 95% detected once. Material: PBMCs or T cells enriched from blood (not recorded which). Every receptor here comes from a woman between 18 and 29 years old who had recovered from COVID-19.

This clone was counted once. V gene TRBV24-1 combines with J gene TRBJ2-7; 7 bases agree with TRBD1. The germline gives CDR1 KGHDR, CDR2 SFDVKD. CDR3 size: 13 residues. V dropped 9 bases and J dropped 3; count of bases not matched to a gene: 7. For the CDR3, the DNA is TGTGCCACCGGGGGACAGACCTTCTACGAGCAGTACTTC. Its protein product is CATGGQTFYEQYF.

V is TRBV19 and J is TRBJ1-5; D possibly corresponds to TRBD1 (6 bases). The V end lost 5 bases, the J end lost 4 bases, and 12 bases lay between the germline ends. Germline values: CDR1 LNHDA, CDR2 SQIVND (reference sequence). The CDR3 length is 14 residues. In nucleotides, the CDR3 is TGTGCCAGTAGTCTTCAACAGGGAAATCAGCCCCAGCATTTT. This encodes CASSLQQGNQPQHF.

The chain carries TRBV11-3 and TRBJ1-1, with D maybe TRBD1 (6 bases). The CDR3 has 14 amino acids. Trimming removed 5 bases at V and 5 bases at J, with 15 bases between. From germline, CDR1 is SGHNT and CDR2 YENEEA. The DNA of the CDR3 is TGTGCCAGCAGCCCCTGGGGGGGCTTGACTGAAGCTTTCTTT. This sequence encodes CASSPWGGLTEAFF.

CDR3 in amino acids: CASSSGLLYNEQFF. As DNA, the CDR3 is TGTGCCAGCAGCTCGGGACTGTTGTACAATGAGCAGTTCTTC. The chain links TRBV7-2 to TRBJ2-1; D may be TRBD2 (6 bases). The CDR3 runs 14 residues. The V gene's germline CDR1 is SGHTA and CDR2 FQGNSA. V was pared by 4 bases and J by 4 bases, with 11 bases between.

This clone has only a few counts. This chain connects TRBV5-1 to TRBJ1-1; 7 positions agree with TRBD1. V was pared by 0 bases and J by 1 base, with 3 bases of the junction left unmatched. The CDR3 is 15 amino acids. Per germline, CDR1 SGHRS and CDR2 YFSETQ. In DNA form, the CDR3 reads TGCGCCAGCAGCTTGGTTCGGACAGGGAACACTGAAGCTTTCTTT. This codes for CASSLVRTGNTEAFF.

The CDR3 bases are TGCAGCGTTGAAGATAACACAGGGCGGAGGGAAAAACTGTTTTTT. It encodes CSVEDNTGRREKLFF. This sequence joins TRBV29-1 and TRBJ1-4, with D possibly being TRBD1 (6 bases). Germline-derived CDR1 and CDR2 are SQVTM and ANQGSEA. CDR3 length: 15 residues. Trimming removed 0 bases from V and 8 bases from J, with 16 bases in between.

CDR3 bases: TGTGCCAGTAGCGTGGGACTTGCCAACTATGGCTACACCTTC. It codes for CASSVGLANYGYTF. The chain joins TRBV19 to TRBJ1-2; weak D call: TRBD1 (5 bases). The CDR3 runs to 14 residues. V lost 6 bases and J lost 2, with 13 bases in between. From germline, CDR1 is LNHDA and CDR2 SQIVND (reference sequence).

J is TRBJ2-3 and V is TRBV4-1; D might be TRBD1 (5 bases). Germline V lookup: CDR1 MGHRA, CDR2 YSYEKL. V lost 3 bases, J lost 2 bases, and 12 bases lay in between. The CDR3 loop spans 15 amino acids. CDR3 sequence: CASSHGHTITDTQYF. CDR3 nucleotide sequence: TGCGCCAGCAGCCACGGACATACAATCACAGATACGCAGTATTTT.

The chain joins TRBV5-4 to TRBJ2-2; D unresolved. The germline V gene has CDR1 SGHNT and CDR2 YYREEE (reference sequence). The CDR3 is 15 amino acids. With 4 bases removed from V and 6 bases from J, the gap between germline ends came to 16 bases. The CDR3 DNA is TGTGCCAGCAGCGATACTCTGAAATTCGCCGGGGAGCTGTTTTTT. Protein: CASSDTLKFAGELFF.

The genes are TRBV2 and TRBJ2-4; 7 positions agree with TRBD2. CDR1 SNHLY and CDR2 FYNNEI come from the germline V gene. Germline trimming cut 4 bases from V and 3 bases from J; bases unmatched to any gene: 6. The CDR3 sequence is 15 residues long. The CDR3 spells CASSGTRTVKNIQYF. The CDR3 nucleotides are TGTGCCAGCAGTGGGACTAGAACTGTCAAAAACATTCAGTACTTC. The variable domain in full, completed from reference TRBV2 and TRBJ2-4, reads EPEVTQTPSHQVTQMGQEVILRCVPISNHLYFYWYRQILGQKVEFLVSFYNNEISEKSEIFDDQFSVERPDGSNFTLKIRSTKLEDSAMYFCASSGTRTVKNIQYFGAGTRLSVL.